This is a list of T cell receptor beta chains from one sample in a study of blood T cell repertoires in COVID-19. Sequencing used immunoSEQ multiplex PCR; TCRdb keeps in-frame clones, though not all of them. The sample includes about 50,000 clones, about nine tenths of them seen just once. Sequenced: peripheral blood. The source of these receptors is a man aged 35 to 55 with acute or convalescent COVID-19. Both conserved end residues are part of each CDR3. The D gene is left open where the match is weak. Expanded clones get a size class; other rows say once, few or many, or leave the size out.

TRBJ2-4 | . | . | TRBV12-2 | TGTGCAAGTCGCTTAAGGCAGGTCCGGTCCCTAGCCAAAAACATTCAGTACTTC | CASRLRQVRSLAKNIQYF
TRBJ2-7 | . | . | TRBV2 | TGTGCCAGCAGTGTTAGAGGAAATGAGCAGTACTTC | CASSVRGNEQYF
TRBJ2-2 | . | once | TRBV2 | TGTGCCAGCAAGGAGGGGGCAGGGACCGGGGAGCTGTTTTTT | CASKEGAGTGELFF
TRBJ1-2 | TRBD1 | once | TRBV29-1 | TGCAGCGTTAAAGGACAGGGGACGTGGGGCTACACCTTC | CSVKGQGTWGYTF
TRBJ1-2 | TRBD1 | . | TRBV18 | TGTGCCAGCTCACCGCAGACAGGGAACTATGGCTACACCTTC | CASSPQTGNYGYTF
TRBJ1-6 | TRBD1 | . | TRBV3-1/TRBV3-2 | TGTGCCAGCAGCCAAGGGCTTAGGACAGGGGGCTTTAATCCACCCCTCCACTTT | CASSQGLRTGGFNPPLHF
TRBJ2-3 | . | . | TRBV5-6 | TGTGCCAGCAGCTTGCGGGCAGGGATCACAGATACGCAGTATTTT | CASSLRAGITDTQYF
TRBJ2-7 | . | . | TRBV30 | TGTGCCCGCCGGGGGGCGGGATACGAGCAGTACTTC | CARRGAGYEQYF
TRBJ1-1 | TRBD1 | . | TRBV7-9 | TGTGCCAGCGGGACAGGGGTCACTGAAGCTTTCTTT | CASGTGVTEAFF
TRBJ2-6 | TRBD1 | once | TRBV5-5 | TGTGCCAGCGGGACAGCTACGAGGGCCAACGTCCTGACTTTC | CASGTATRANVLTF
TRBJ2-1 | TRBD2 | . | TRBV19 | TGTGCCAGTAGGGTTCGACTAGCGGGAGTAAATGAGCAGTTCTTC | CASRVRLAGVNEQFF
TRBJ2-2 | TRBD2 | . | TRBV4-1 | TGCGCCAGCAGCCAAGATAGGGCGGGGGCGAACACCGGGGAGCTGTTTTTT | CASSQDRAGANTGELFF
TRBJ2-7 | . | once | TRBV15 | TGTGCCACCAGCAGAGAGAGGTCTAGCGCCAGCTACGAGCAGTACTTC | CATSRERSSASYEQYF
TRBJ2-7 | TRBD1 | . | TRBV7-2 | TGTGCCAGCAGCTTAAAAACAGGGGGCTTATACGAGCAGTACTTC | CASSLKTGGLYEQYF
TRBJ1-3 | . | . | TRBV6-5 | TGTGCCAGCAGGGCGGCCTCTGGAAACACCATATATTTT | CASRAASGNTIYF
TRBJ2-1 | . | . | TRBV9 | TGTGCCAGCAGCGCGGGACACTTAGGTACCTACAATGAGCAGTTCTTC | CASSAGHLGTYNEQFF
TRBJ1-1 | . | . | TRBV5-6 | TGTGCCAGCAGCTCAACCGGGACTAGTAGGGGCACTGAAGCTTTCTTT | CASSSTGTSRGTEAFF
TRBJ1-5 | . | . | TRBV2 | TGTGCCAGCAGTGAGGGCAGGGTATCGGGCAATCAGCCCCAGCATTTT | CASSEGRVSGNQPQHF
TRBJ1-5 | . | . | TRBV29-1 | TGCAGCGCCGCACTCGGGAGCAATCAGCCCCAGCATTTT | CSAALGSNQPQHF
TRBJ1-3 | TRBD1 | . | TRBV30 | TGTGCCTGGAGTGAGCCCAGGGGGCGGTTGATCGGAAACACCATATATTTT | CAWSEPRGRLIGNTIYF
TRBJ2-1 | . | . | TRBV11-3 | TGTGCCAGCAGCTTAGCTGGGAGCGACAATGAGCAGTTCTTC | CASSLAGSDNEQFF
TRBJ2-7 | . | . | TRBV30 | TGTGCCTGGAGTGGGACTTACTACGAGCAGTACTTC | CAWSGTYYEQYF
TRBJ2-3 | . | . | TRBV6-1 | TGTGCCAGCAGTGAAATTGGCGGTACGGGAGCAGATACGCAGTATTTT | CASSEIGGTGADTQYF
TRBJ2-3 | TRBD1 | . | TRBV24-1 | TGTGCCACCAGTGACCTGGGACAGGGAAATTCAGATACGCAGTATTTT | CATSDLGQGNSDTQYF